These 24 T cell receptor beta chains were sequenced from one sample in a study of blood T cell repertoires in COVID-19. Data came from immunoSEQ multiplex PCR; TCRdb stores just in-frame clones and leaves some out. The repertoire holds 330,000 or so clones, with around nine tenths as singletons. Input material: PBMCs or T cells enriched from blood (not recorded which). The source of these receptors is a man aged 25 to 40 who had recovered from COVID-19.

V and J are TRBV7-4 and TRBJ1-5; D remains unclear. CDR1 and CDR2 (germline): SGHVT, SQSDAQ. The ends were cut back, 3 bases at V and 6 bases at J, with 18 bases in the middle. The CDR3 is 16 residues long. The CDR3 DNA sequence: TGTGCCAGCAGCTTTCCGTTTTTGACACGTAGTCAGCCCCAGCATTTT. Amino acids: CASSFPFLTRSQPQHF.

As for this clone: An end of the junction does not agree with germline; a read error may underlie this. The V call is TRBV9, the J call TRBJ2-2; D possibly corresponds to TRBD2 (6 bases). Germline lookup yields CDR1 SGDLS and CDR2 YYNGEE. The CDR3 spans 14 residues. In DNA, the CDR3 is TGTGCCAGCAGCGTAGGGGACGGCTCCGGGGGGCTGTTTTTT. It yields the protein CASSVGDGSGGLFF.

This chain's CDR3 is CASSLQGQSNEKLFF. CDR3 bases: TGTGCCAGCTCACTACAGGGCCAGTCTAATGAAAAACTGTTTTTT. V usage is TRBV18 and J usage is TRBJ1-4; D is possibly TRBD1 (6 bases). V shed 4 bases and J shed 3 bases, with 12 bases lying between them. The CDR3 extends over 15 amino acids. Germline V gene data show CDR1 as KGHSH and CDR2 as LQKENI.

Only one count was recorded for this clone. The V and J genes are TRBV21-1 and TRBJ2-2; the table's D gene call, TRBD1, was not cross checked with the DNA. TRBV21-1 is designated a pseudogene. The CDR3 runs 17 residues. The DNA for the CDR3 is TGTGCCAGCAGCAAAGGGACAGGGGAAAGGAACACCGGGGAGCTGTTTTTT. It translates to CASSKGTGERNTGELFF.

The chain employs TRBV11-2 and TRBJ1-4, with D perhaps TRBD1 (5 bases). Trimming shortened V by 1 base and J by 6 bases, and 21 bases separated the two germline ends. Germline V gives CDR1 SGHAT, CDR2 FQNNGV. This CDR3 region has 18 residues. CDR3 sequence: CASSLGGWAEPTDEKLFF. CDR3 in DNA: TGTGCCAGCAGCTTAGGGGGTTGGGCAGAACCGACAGATGAAAAACTGTTTTTT. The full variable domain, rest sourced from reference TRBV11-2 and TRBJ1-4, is EAGVAQSPRYKIIEKRQSVAFWCNPISGHATLYWYQQILGQGPKLLIQFQNNGVVDDSQLPKDRFSAERLKGVDSTLKIQPAKLEDSAVYLCASSLGGWAEPTDEKLFFGSGTQLSVL.

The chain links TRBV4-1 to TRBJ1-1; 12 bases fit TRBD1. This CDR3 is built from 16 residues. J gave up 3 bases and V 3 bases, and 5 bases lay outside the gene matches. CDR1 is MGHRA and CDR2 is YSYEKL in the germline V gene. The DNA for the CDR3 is TGCGCCAGCAGCCACCCCAGGGACAGGGGGCACACTGAAGCTTTCTTT. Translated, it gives CASSHPRDRGHTEAFF.

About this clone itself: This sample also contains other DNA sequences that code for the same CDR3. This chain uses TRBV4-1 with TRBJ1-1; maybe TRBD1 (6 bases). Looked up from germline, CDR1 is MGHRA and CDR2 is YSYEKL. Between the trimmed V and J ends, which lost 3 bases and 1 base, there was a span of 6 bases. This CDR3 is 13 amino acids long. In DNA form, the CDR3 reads TGCGCCAGCAGCCAGACAGGGAACACTGAAGCTTTCTTT. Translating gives CASSQTGNTEAFF.

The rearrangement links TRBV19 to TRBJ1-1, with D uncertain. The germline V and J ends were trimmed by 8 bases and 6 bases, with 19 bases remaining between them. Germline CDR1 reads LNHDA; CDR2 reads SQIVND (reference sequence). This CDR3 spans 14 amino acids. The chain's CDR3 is CASVYRGKSPEAFF. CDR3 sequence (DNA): TGTGCCAGTGTTTACCGGGGAAAAAGCCCTGAAGCTTTCTTT. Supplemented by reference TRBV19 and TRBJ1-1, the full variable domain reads DGGITQSPKYLFRKEGQNVTLSCEQNLNHDAMYWYRQDPGQGLRLIYYSQIVNDFQKGDIAEGYSVSREKKESFPLTVTSAQKNPTAFYLCASVYRGKSPEAFFGQGTRLTVV.

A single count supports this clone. CDR3 in DNA: TGCGCCAGCAGCTTGGCGTCTACGGGGGGTGGCTACACCTTC. It encodes CASSLASTGGGYTF. The genes are TRBV5-1 and TRBJ1-2; a possible D gene is TRBD1 (5 bases). The V gene lost 0 bases and the J gene lost 7 bases, with 13 bases spanning the gap. Germline-derived CDR1 and CDR2 are SGHRS and YFSETQ. This CDR3 has 14 residues. The full variable domain, completed using reference TRBV5-1 and TRBJ1-2, is KAGVTQTPRYLIKTRGQQVTLSCSPISGHRSVSWYQQTPGQGLQFLFEYFSETQRNKGNFPGRFSGRQFSNSRSEMNVSTLELGDSALYLCASSLASTGGGYTFGSGTRLTVV.

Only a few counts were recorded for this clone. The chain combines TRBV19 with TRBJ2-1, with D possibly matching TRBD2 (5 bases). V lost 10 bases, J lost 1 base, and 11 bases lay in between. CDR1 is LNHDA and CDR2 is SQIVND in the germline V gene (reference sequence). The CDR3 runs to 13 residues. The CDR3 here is CATEGHSYNEQFF. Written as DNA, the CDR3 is TGTGCCACCGAGGGCCATTCCTACAATGAGCAGTTCTTC.

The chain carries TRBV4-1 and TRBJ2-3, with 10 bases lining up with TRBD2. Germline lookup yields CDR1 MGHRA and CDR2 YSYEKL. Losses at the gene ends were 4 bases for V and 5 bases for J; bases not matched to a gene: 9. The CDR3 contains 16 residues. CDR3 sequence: CASSPKAGGLGDTQYF. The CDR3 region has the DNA TGCGCCAGCAGCCCCAAAGCGGGGGGGCTTGGAGATACGCAGTATTTT.

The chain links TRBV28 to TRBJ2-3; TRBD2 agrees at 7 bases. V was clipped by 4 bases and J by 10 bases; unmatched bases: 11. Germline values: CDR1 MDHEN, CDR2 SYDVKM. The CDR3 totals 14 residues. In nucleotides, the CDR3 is TGTGCCAGCAGTTCTATCCCTAGCGGACGTGCGCAGTATTTT. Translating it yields CASSSIPSGRAQYF.

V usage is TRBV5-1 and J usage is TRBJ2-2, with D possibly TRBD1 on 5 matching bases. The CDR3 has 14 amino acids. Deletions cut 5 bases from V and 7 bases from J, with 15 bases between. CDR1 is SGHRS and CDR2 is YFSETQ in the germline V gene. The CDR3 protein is CASRGLGAGGELFF. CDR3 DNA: TGCGCCAGCAGAGGGCTAGGGGCCGGCGGGGAGCTGTTTTTT.

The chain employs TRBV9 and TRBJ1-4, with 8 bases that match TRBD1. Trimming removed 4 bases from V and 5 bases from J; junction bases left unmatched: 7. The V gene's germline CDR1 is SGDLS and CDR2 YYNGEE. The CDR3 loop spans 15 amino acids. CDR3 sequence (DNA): TGTGCCAGCAGCCCTCAGGGGGCGCGGAATGAAAAACTGTTTTTT. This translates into CASSPQGARNEKLFF.

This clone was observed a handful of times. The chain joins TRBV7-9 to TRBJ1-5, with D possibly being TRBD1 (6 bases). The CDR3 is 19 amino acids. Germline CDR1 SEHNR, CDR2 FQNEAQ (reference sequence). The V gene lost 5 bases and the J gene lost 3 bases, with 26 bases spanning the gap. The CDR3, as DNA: TGTGCCAGCAGCCCCTCCACTGGCAGGGGCCGATCATTCAATCAGCCCCAGCATTTT. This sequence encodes CASSPSTGRGRSFNQPQHF.

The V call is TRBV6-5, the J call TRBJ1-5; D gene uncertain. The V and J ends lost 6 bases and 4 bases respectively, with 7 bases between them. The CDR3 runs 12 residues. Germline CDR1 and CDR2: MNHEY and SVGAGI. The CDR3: CASRAENQPQHF. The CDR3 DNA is TGTGCCAGCAGGGCAGAAAATCAGCCCCAGCATTTT.

The CDR3 spells CASSTSAGGQETQYF. CDR3 sequence (DNA): TGTGCCAGCAGTACCTCGGCGGGGGGGCAAGAGACCCAGTACTTC. This rearrangement joins TRBV28 to TRBJ2-5, with 9 bases fitting TRBD2. Germline CDR1 reads MDHEN; CDR2 reads SYDVKM. The ends lost 5 bases at V and 2 bases at J; junction bases unmatched: 6. CDR3 size: 15 residues. The full variable domain, in which reference TRBV28 and TRBJ2-5 provide the parts outside the CDR3, is DVKVTQSSRYLVKRTGEKVFLECVQDMDHENMFWYRQDPGLGLRLIYFSYDVKMKEKGDIPEGYSVSREKKERFSLILESASTNQTSMYLCASSTSAGGQETQYFGPGTRLLVL.

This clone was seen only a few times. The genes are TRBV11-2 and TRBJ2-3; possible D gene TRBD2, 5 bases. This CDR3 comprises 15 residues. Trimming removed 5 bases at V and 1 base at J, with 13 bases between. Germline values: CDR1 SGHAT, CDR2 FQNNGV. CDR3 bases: TGTGCCAGCAGCCCGACCCGGGGAGGCACAGATACGCAGTATTTT. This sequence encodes CASSPTRGGTDTQYF.

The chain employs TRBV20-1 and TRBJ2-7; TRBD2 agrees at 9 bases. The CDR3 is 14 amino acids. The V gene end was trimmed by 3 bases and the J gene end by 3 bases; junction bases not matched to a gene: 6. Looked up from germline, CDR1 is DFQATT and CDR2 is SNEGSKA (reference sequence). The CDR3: CSASGVAGVYEQYF. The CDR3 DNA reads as TGCAGTGCTAGTGGGGTAGCGGGGGTCTACGAGCAGTACTTC.

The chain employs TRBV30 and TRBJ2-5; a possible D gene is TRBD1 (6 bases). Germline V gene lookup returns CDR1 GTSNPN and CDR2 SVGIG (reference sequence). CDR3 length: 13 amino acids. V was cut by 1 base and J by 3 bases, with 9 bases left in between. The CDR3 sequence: CAWSGTGKETQYF. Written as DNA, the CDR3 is TGTGCCTGGAGTGGAACAGGGAAAGAGACCCAGTACTTC.

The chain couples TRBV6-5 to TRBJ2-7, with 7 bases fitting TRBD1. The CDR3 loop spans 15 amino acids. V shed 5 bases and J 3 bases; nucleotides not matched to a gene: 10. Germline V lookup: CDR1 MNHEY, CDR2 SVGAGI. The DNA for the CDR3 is TGTGCCAGCAGTCCCCCGACGACAGGGTTCTACGAGCAGTACTTC. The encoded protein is CASSPPTTGFYEQYF.

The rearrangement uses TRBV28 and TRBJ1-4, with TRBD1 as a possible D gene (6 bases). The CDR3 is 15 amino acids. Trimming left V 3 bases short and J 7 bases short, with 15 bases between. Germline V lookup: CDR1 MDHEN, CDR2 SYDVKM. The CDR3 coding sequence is TGTGCCAGCAGTTTCGACAGGCATGTGAGTGAAAAACTGTTTTTT. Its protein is CASSFDRHVSEKLFF.

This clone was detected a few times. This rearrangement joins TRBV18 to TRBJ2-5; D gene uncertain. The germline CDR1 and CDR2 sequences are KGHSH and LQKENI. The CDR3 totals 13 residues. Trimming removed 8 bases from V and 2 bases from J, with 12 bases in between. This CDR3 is CASLRSLQETQYF. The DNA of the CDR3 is TGTGCCAGCCTAAGGAGTCTACAAGAGACCCAGTACTTC.

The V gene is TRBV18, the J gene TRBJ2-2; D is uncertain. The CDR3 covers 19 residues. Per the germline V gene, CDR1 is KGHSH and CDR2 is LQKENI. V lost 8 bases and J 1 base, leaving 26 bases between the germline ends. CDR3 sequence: CASRTSSRQHRQNTGELFF. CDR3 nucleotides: TGTGCCAGCCGTACCTCGTCAAGGCAACACAGACAGAACACCGGGGAGCTGTTTTTT. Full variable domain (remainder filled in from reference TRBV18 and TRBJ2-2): NAGVMQNPRHLVRRRGQEARLRCSPMKGHSHVYWYRQLPEEGLKFMVYLQKENIIDESGMPKERFSAEFPKEGPSILRIQQVVRGDSAAYFCASRTSSRQHRQNTGELFFGEGSRLTVL.